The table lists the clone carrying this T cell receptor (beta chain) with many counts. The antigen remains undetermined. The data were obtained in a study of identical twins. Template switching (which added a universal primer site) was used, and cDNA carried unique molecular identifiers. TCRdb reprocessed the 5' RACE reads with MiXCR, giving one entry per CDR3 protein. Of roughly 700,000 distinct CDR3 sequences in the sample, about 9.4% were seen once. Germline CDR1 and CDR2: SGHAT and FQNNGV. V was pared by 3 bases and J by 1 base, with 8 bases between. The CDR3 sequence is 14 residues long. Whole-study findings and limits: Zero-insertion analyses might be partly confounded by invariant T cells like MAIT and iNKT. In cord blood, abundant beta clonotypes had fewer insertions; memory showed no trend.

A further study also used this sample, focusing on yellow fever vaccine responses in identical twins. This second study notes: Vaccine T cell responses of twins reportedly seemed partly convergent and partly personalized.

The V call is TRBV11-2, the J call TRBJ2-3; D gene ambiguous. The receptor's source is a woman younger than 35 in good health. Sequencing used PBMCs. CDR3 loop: CASSLESGTDTQYF. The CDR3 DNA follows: TGTGCCAGCAGCTTGGAATCGGGCACAGATACGCAGTATTTT.